This TCR beta chain came from a study of identical twins. Carrying unique molecular identifiers, the cDNA also gained a universal primer site through template switching. In TCRdb, the 5' RACE reads were re-called with MiXCR into one record per CDR3 protein. The sample contains a few hundred thousand distinct CDR3 sequences, over 8.5% of which appear only once. CDR3 length equals 17 residues. Germline V gives CDR1 LGHNA, CDR2 YSLEER. The ends were cut back, 0 bases at V and 3 bases at J, with 18 bases in the middle. This sample also appeared in a second study, on yellow fever vaccine responses in identical twins.

The sequenced sample consisted of PBMCs. The V call is TRBV4-3, the J call TRBJ2-7, with D perhaps TRBD1 or TRBD2 (5 bases each). The receptor's source is a woman between 18 and 30 years old in good health. The CDR3 DNA reads TGCGCCAGCAGCCAAGATCCCCCCGGAGTGGGGGACTACGAGCAGTACTTC. This sequence encodes CASSQDPPGVGDYEQYF.